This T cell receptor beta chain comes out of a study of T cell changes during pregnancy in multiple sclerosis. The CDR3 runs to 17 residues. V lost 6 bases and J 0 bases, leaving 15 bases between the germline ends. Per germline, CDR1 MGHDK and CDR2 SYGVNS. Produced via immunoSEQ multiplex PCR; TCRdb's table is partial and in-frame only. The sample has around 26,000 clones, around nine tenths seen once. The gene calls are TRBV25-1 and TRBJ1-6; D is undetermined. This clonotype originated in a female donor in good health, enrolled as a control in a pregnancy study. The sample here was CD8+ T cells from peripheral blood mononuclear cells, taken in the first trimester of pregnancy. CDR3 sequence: CASRGREVSSYNSPLHF. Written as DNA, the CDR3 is TGTGCCAGCAGGGGGAGGGAGGTCAGCTCCTATAATTCACCCCTCCACTTT.